Listed below are T cell receptor beta chains from one sample, sequenced in a study of blood T cells in healthy people across ages. TCRdb analysed the 5' RACE reads with MiXCR anew, one entry per CDR3 protein. The sample consists of about 1,400,000 distinct CDR3 sequences, roughly 60% of them appearing once. The sequenced material came from blood. These receptors were taken from a young man in good health. Both conserved end residues are part of each CDR3.

TRBJ2-1 16 TRBV6-6 CASSYSIGRGGNEQFF
TRBJ2-1 15 TRBV4-1 CASSQGPGERNEQFF
TRBJ2-1 14 TRBV20-1 CSAKTSGRVIEQFF
TRBJ2-5 17 TRBV11-2 CASSQRGLADIYNEQYF
TRBJ2-3 13 TRBV7-9 CASSSSGVDTQYF
TRBJ1-6 13 TRBV3-1 CASMGSANSPLHF
TRBJ2-1 15 TRBV12-3/TRBV12-4 CASSLGPGAYNEQFF
TRBJ2-7 14 TRBV4-2 CASSQDIQAYEQYF
TRBJ1-2 17 TRBV28 CASSLFSGTGFNYGYTF
TRBJ1-2 15 TRBV28 CASRPSGGRDYGYTF
TRBJ1-5 17 TRBV4-1 CASGQETGTGFNQPQHF
TRBJ2-1 14 TRBV27 CASSIDLARVREFF
TRBJ2-7 18 TRBV7-8 CASSLRLPLRDGTYEQYF
TRBJ2-1 14 TRBV4-1 CASSDRSIGNEQFF
TRBJ2-7 14 TRBV12-3/TRBV12-4 CASRPDSSYNEQYF
TRBJ1-2 15 TRBV7-2 CASSATGYKDYGYTF
TRBJ2-7 15 TRBV20-1 CSATRGDRVLHEQYF
TRBJ2-1 13 TRBV20-1 CSADQVSYNEQFF
TRBJ2-3 19 TRBV7-2 CASSPWTSGGAAGTDTQYF
TRBJ2-5 13 TRBV2 CASSVGLAETQYF
TRBJ2-1 17 TRBV7-8 CASSLDSGGRPYNEQFF
TRBJ2-3 17 TRBV5-1 CASSFERASEFTDTQYF
TRBJ1-1 18 TRBV7-9 CASRPSTQGRVMNTEAFF
TRBJ2-5 16 TRBV28 CASSLLPGKGPETQYF
TRBJ2-1 18 TRBV10-3 CAISSTPGQGVLANEQFF
TRBJ2-1 17 TRBV6-6 CASSYRYRGLWYNEQFF
TRBJ1-6 15 TRBV6-5 CASSRGAGSNSPLHF
TRBJ2-3 16 TRBV5-1 CASSLDGAGVTDTQYF
TRBJ2-1 14 TRBV2 CASVWASGRNEQFF
TRBJ1-2 11 TRBV20-1 CSANGQGKDTF
TRBJ2-1 15 TRBV6-1 CASSPGTGKSNEQFF
TRBJ1-6 12 TRBV4-1 CASSQADSPLHF
- 14 TRBV13 CASSLRREGYEQYF
TRBJ2-5 17 TRBV15 CATSTQGSSGRLETQYF
TRBJ2-2 15 TRBV6-5 CASSYSPGRVGELFF
- 15 TRBV29-1 CSVVIGGLEYETQYF
TRBJ2-3 12 TRBV29-1 CSEVRLGHTQYF
TRBJ2-3 12 TRBV6-2/TRBV6-3 CASSMTKDTQYF
TRBJ1-1 13 TRBV20-1 CSAPLTEYTEAFF
TRBJ2-1 16 TRBV7-9 CASLPSGRLTSNEQFF
TRBJ1-1 18 TRBV7-2 CASSLGLGTGGKSTEAFF
TRBJ1-3 15 TRBV4-3 CASSPGTGSGNTIYF
TRBJ2-1 15 TRBV18 CASSPGTGGHNEQFF
TRBJ2-3 16 TRBV27 CASSTLPGTLTDTQYF
TRBJ2-7 16 TRBV6-2/TRBV6-3 CASSYSGAWGSYEQYF
TRBJ2-3 14 TRBV2 CASSDISRIDTQYF
TRBJ2-5 15 TRBV20-1 CSARDIRGLAETQYF
TRBJ1-2 15 TRBV5-5 CASRPSGGPGGGYTF
TRBJ1-1 15 TRBV2 CASSDDFEGSTEAFF
TRBJ1-2 14 TRBV7-6 CASSYRVMGYGYTF
TRBJ2-1 17 TRBV15 CATSRDFEAGNRYEQFF